The 12 T cell receptor beta chains presented below share a single source sample, sequenced in a study of T cell responses to AZD1222 COVID-19 vaccine. Assay used: immunoSEQ multiplex PCR; TCRdb lists only in-frame clones, some missing. The data show some 130,000 clones, over 90% seen once. Sample: peripheral blood, taken on day 0 of AZD1222 vaccination. The source is an adult in good health.

This sequence joins TRBV7-9 and TRBJ2-4, with 12 bases matching TRBD2. This CDR3 has 19 amino acids. The ends lost 0 bases at V and 2 bases at J; junction bases unmatched: 8. Looked up from germline, CDR1 is SEHNR and CDR2 is FQNEAQ (reference sequence). The CDR3 here is CASSLALSSGGVSKNIQYF. The CDR3 coding sequence is TGTGCCAGCAGCTTAGCCCTTTCTAGCGGGGGGGTATCCAAAAACATTCAGTACTTC.

The sample holds a few counts of this clone. The sample holds other DNA sequences that translate to the same CDR3. The chain combines TRBV6-5 with TRBJ1-2; maybe TRBD1 (6 bases). With 2 bases removed from V and 5 bases from J, the gap between germline ends came to 9 bases. The CDR3 runs to 13 residues. Germline assignment: CDR1 MNHEY and CDR2 SVGAGI. CDR3 loop: CASSYGRGYGYTF. The CDR3 DNA is TGTGCCAGCAGTTACGGGAGGGGGTATGGCTACACCTTC.

The chain has TRBV5-4 and TRBJ1-6, with D perhaps matching TRBD1 (6 bases). The CDR3 covers 15 residues. The V gene lost 5 bases and the J gene lost 7 bases, with 16 bases spanning the gap. Looked up from germline, CDR1 is SGHNT and CDR2 is YYREEE (reference sequence). The DNA of the CDR3 is TGTGCCAGCAGTAGGTTGGGGGCCCGGAATTCACCCCTCCACTTT. Its translation is CASSRLGARNSPLHF.

The CDR3 DNA reads as TGTGCCAGCAGGAAGGGGGGGAGGGTCGAAGAGACCCAGTACTTC. It is translated as CASRKGGRVEETQYF. The rearrangement links TRBV6-5 to TRBJ2-5, with a tentative D call TRBD2 (7 bases). Germline lookup yields CDR1 MNHEY and CDR2 SVGAGI. The CDR3 extends over 15 amino acids. The V end was cut by 6 bases, the J end by 3 bases, with 17 bases between.

This clone was observed a single time. V usage is TRBV19 and J usage is TRBJ1-1; D not certain. The CDR3 totals 13 residues. Germline V lookup: CDR1 LNHDA, CDR2 SQIVND (reference sequence). V lost 5 bases and J 2 bases, leaving 9 bases between the germline ends. Here the CDR3 DNA reads TGTGCCAGTAGTCCACAGATAAACACTGAAGCTTTCTTT. Its protein product is CASSPQINTEAFF.

CDR3 region: CASSSIMGNSPLHF. DNA of the CDR3: TGTGCCAGCAGTTCAATAATGGGGAATTCACCCCTCCACTTT. The V and J genes are TRBV5-6 and TRBJ1-6; no reliable D call. CDR3 length equals 14 residues. Germline CDR1 and CDR2: SGHDT and YYEEEE. V lost 5 bases and J 7 bases, leaving 13 bases between the germline ends.

This clone came up a few times. The gene calls are TRBV19 and TRBJ1-6; D is perhaps TRBD1 (6 bases). Germline-derived CDR1 and CDR2 are LNHDA and SQIVND (reference sequence). The CDR3 runs 15 residues. V was shortened by 6 bases and J by 7 bases, with 16 bases between the two germline ends. CDR3: CASSLGAGSNSPLHF. The CDR3 nucleotides read TGTGCCAGTAGCCTGGGGGCAGGTTCAAATTCACCCCTCCACTTT.

The chain uses TRBV7-6 and TRBJ1-1; D possibly corresponds to TRBD1 (6 bases). The length of the CDR3 is 15 residues. V lost 10 bases and J 0 bases, leaving 18 bases between the germline ends. Germline assignment: CDR1 SGHVS and CDR2 FNYEAQ. CDR3: CANGRDTIMNTEAFF. DNA for the CDR3: TGTGCCAACGGGAGGGACACCATCATGAACACTGAAGCTTTCTTT.

The rearrangement joins TRBV5-6 to TRBJ1-1; D is undetermined. Germline CDR1 and CDR2: SGHDT and YYEEEE. There are 12 residues in the CDR3. V lost 3 bases, J lost 1 base, and 4 bases lay in between. DNA of the CDR3: TGTGCCAGCAGCTGGGGGAACACTGAAGCTTTCTTT. This codes for CASSWGNTEAFF.

The rearrangement joins TRBV18 to TRBJ1-1; 10 bases are shared with TRBD1. This CDR3 has 16 residues. Losses at the gene ends were 3 bases for V and 0 bases for J; bases not matched to a gene: 4. Germline V lookup: CDR1 KGHSH, CDR2 LQKENI. For the CDR3, the DNA is TGTGCCAGCTCACCCCTGACAGGGGGCCTGAACACTGAAGCTTTCTTT. Protein product: CASSPLTGGLNTEAFF.

This clone was seen once. The gene calls are TRBV29-1 and TRBJ1-1; the D gene is possibly TRBD1 (5 bases). In germline, CDR1 is SQVTM, CDR2 ANQGSEA. The length of the CDR3 is 12 residues. Trimming cost V 1 base and J 11 bases, with 14 bases left between them. The CDR3 reads CSVEAPGHGAFF. The CDR3 nucleotides read TGCAGCGTTGAAGCGCCAGGGCATGGGGCTTTCTTT.

The rearrangement joins TRBV25-1 to TRBJ2-2, with TRBD1 matching 7 bases. CDR1 and CDR2 (germline): MGHDK, SYGVNS. V was clipped by 6 bases and J by 2 bases; unmatched bases: 9. This CDR3 has 16 amino acids. Here the CDR3 DNA reads TGTGCCAGCAGCCAGCGTGGACAGGCTAACACCGGGGAGCTGTTTTTT. Translated: CASSQRGQANTGELFF.